This T cell receptor beta chain was sequenced during a study of T-cell memory formation after mild COVID-19. Constant-segment primers were used for 5'RACE, and the resulting TCR alpha and TCR beta cDNA libraries carried sample barcodes and UMIs. TCRdb passed the 5' RACE reads through MiXCR, listing each CDR3 protein once. The repertoire holds around 340,000 distinct CDR3 sequences, with roughly 21% as singletons. The CDR3 runs to 14 residues. V dropped 4 bases and J dropped 2 bases, with 9 bases sitting between them. Germline V CDR1 and CDR2: SGHRS, YFSETQ. Sequenced sample: PBMCs or a T cell subset sorted from them (not recorded which). The V gene is TRBV5-1, the J gene TRBJ2-2; D ambiguous. The TCR comes from an adult woman who had mild COVID-19 (a few samples of this study predate the infection). Cell type and time point are not known. CDR3 nucleotides: TGCGCCAGCAGCGTAGGTGAAAACACCGGGGAGCTGTTTTTT. Its protein product is CASSVGENTGELFF.